This T cell receptor beta chain was retrieved from a study of blood T cell repertoires in COVID-19. Study details: Specimens from acute and convalescent COVID-19 originated in the United States, Italy and Spain. The cDNA or gDNA used as material had been derived from T cells, B-cell-depleted T cells, or PBMCs.

Source study methods: Reference gene primer amplification yielded estimated nucleated cell counts. Profiled with immunoSEQ multiplex PCR; TCRdb holds only in-frame clones, not every one. V, J and clone size derive from that table, while D and trimming were established from the DNA sequence. The data contain tens of thousands of clones, roughly 86% of them singletons. V was shortened by 3 bases and J by 4 bases, with 14 bases between the two germline ends. The CDR3 covers 15 residues. Germline V gene sequence: CDR1 SGHTA, CDR2 FQGTGA. The sequence came from a man aged 55 to 70 with acute or convalescent COVID-19. This chain links TRBV7-3 with TRBJ2-3; TRBD1 is a possible D gene (5 bases). Sequenced input: peripheral blood. For the CDR3, the DNA is TGTGCCAGCAGCTTGGGGTCTTGGGGCGCAGATACGCAGTATTTT. Protein: CASSLGSWGADTQYF.